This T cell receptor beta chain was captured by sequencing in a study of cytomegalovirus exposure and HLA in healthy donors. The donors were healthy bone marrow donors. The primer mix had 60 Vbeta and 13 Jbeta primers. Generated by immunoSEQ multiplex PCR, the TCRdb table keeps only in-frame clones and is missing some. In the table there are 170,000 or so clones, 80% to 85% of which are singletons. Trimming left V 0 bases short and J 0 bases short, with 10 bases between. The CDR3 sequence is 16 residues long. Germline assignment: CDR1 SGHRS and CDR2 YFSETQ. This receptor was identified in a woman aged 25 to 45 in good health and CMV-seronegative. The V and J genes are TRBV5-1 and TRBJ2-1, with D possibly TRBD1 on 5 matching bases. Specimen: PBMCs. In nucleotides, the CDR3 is TGCGCCAGCAGCTTGGATCCAGGGCGCTCCTACAATGAGCAGTTCTTC. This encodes CASSLDPGRSYNEQFF.